Presented here are 15 T cell receptor beta chains from one specimen sequenced in a study of T cells after yellow fever vaccination. TCRdb re-analysed the 5' RACE reads in MiXCR, keeping a single row per CDR3 protein. The data show around 46,000 distinct CDR3 sequences, 7.4% seen once. The material was CD8+ T cells sorted from PBMCs, obtained roughly 14 days after the first yellow fever vaccination. All receptors derive from a man aged 18 to 29 who received the YFV17D yellow fever vaccine.

This clonotype was detected ten times or more. As the CDR3 is not closed by the conserved phenylalanine or tryptophan, this likely results from a read error. It is unclear where the CDR3 begins or ends on the DNA, so no DNA is shown, and the CDR3 is as TCRdb lists it. CDR3 amino acids: CASSQDDHPALS. The rearrangement joins TRBV4-1 to TRBJ1-1. Germline-derived CDR1 and CDR2 are MGHRA and YSYEKL. The CDR3 spans 12 amino acids, including both terminal residues.

This clonotype was observed a few times. The CDR3 loop is CAISGTGKSSYEQYF. The CDR3 DNA reads as TGTGCCATCAGTGGGACCGGGAAGAGCTCCTACGAGCAGTACTTC. The J gene is TRBJ2-7, the V gene TRBV10-3, with D possibly being TRBD2 (5 bases). Germline V gives CDR1 ENHRY, CDR2 SYGVKD. The V and J ends lost 4 bases and 0 bases respectively, with 13 bases between them. CDR3 length: 15 amino acids.

This clonotype was found once. The junction departs from germline at one end; a sequencing error may be responsible. The V gene is TRBV14, the J gene TRBJ1-2, with 9 bases aligning to TRBD1. Germline lookup yields CDR1 SGHDN and CDR2 FVKESK. This CDR3 spans 14 amino acids. CDR3 sequence (DNA): TGTGCTAGCAGCCCTTGGACAGGGGTCTATGGCTACACCTTC. This gives the protein CASSPWTGVYGYTF.

This clonotype was seen many times. This chain connects TRBV4-2 to TRBJ2-1, with a possible D match to TRBD1 (6 bases). Trimming cost V 5 bases and J 5 bases, with 16 bases left between them. CDR1 and CDR2 from the germline V gene are LGHNA and YNFKEQ. The CDR3 is 15 residues long. CDR3 nucleotides: TGTGCCAGCAGCGATCCGGGACAACCCAACAATGAGCAGTTCTTC. As protein: CASSDPGQPNNEQFF.

This clonotype was detected many times. The genes are TRBV9 and TRBJ2-1; D tentatively fits TRBD1 or TRBD2 (5 bases each). In germline, CDR1 is SGDLS, CDR2 YYNGEE. Between the trimmed V and J ends, which lost 0 bases and 4 bases, there was a span of 11 bases. This CDR3 spans 15 amino acids. The CDR3 sequence: CASSVGDGEYNEQFF. The CDR3 DNA reads as TGTGCCAGCAGCGTAGGGGACGGCGAATACAATGAGCAGTTCTTC.

This clonotype was recorded at least ten times. The chain has TRBV27 and TRBJ1-3; no reliable D call. Germline assignment: CDR1 MNHEY and CDR2 SMNVEV (reference sequence). V shed 1 base and J shed 9 bases, with 13 bases lying between them. The CDR3 totals 14 residues. The CDR3 sequence is CASSLLPGLSTIYF. CDR3 sequence (DNA): TGTGCCAGCAGTTTATTACCAGGTCTCAGCACCATATATTTT.

This clonotype appeared once. The CDR3 DNA is TGTGCCATGGGCTTGTCGGGACTAAATGAGCAGTTCTTC. Translating gives CAMGLSGLNEQFF. The chain employs TRBV5-6 and TRBJ2-1, with 7 bases fitting TRBD2. This CDR3 spans 13 amino acids. Germline loops: CDR1 SGHDT, CDR2 YYEEEE. With V trimmed by 9 bases and J by 7 bases, 10 bases remained unmatched.

The gene calls are TRBV4-2 and TRBJ2-2, with 14 bases fitting TRBD2. V was pared by 5 bases and J by 2 bases, with 4 bases of the junction left unmatched. The germline gives CDR1 LGHNA, CDR2 YNFKEQ. This CDR3 comprises 17 residues. The CDR3 DNA reads as TGTGCCAGCAGCTCGGGACTAGCGGGGGCCAACACCGGGGAGCTGTTTTTT. It translates to CASSSGLAGANTGELFF.

This clonotype was seen at least ten times. The chain has TRBV7-9 and TRBJ1-1; TRBD1 is a possible D gene (5 bases). V lost 4 bases and J lost 4, with 13 bases in between. CDR3 size: 14 residues. CDR1 SEHNR and CDR2 FQNEAQ come from the germline V gene (reference sequence). CDR3 residues: CASSYGTAGTEAFF. The CDR3 DNA reads TGTGCCAGCAGCTATGGGACGGCGGGCACTGAAGCTTTCTTT.

This clonotype was counted many times. The rearrangement links TRBV4-1 to TRBJ1-4, with D possibly being TRBD1 (5 bases). The CDR3 sequence is 16 residues long. Trimming took 3 bases from V and 5 from J, leaving 16 bases between them. The germline gives CDR1 MGHRA, CDR2 YSYEKL. The CDR3 loop reads CASSHLSGGENEKLFF. The CDR3 bases are TGCGCCAGCAGCCATCTCTCGGGGGGGGAGAATGAAAAACTGTTTTTT.

This clonotype has ten or more counts. This chain uses TRBV12-3 or TRBV12-4 with TRBJ2-5; the match to TRBD2 covers 8 bases. This CDR3 region has 15 residues. V shed 7 bases, J shed 5 bases, and the junction held 12 bases outside the gene matches. CDR3 in DNA: TGTGCCAGCACCCTTAGCGGGGCCAGGAGGGAGACCCAGTACTTC. Protein product: CASTLSGARRETQYF.

This sequence joins TRBV18 and TRBJ2-1; D gene uncertain. The V gene lost 3 bases and the J gene lost 1 base, with 1 base spanning the gap. Germline CDR1 KGHSH, CDR2 LQKENI. There are 12 residues in the CDR3. The CDR3: CASSPSYNEQFF. The CDR3 DNA reads TGTGCCAGCTCACCGTCCTACAATGAGCAGTTCTTC.

Comment on this clonotype: A much more abundant neighbour one base away suggests this may be a read error. The rearrangement uses TRBV6-5 and TRBJ2-6; TRBD2 is a possible D gene (5 bases). The V end was cut by 0 bases, the J end by 4 bases, with 10 bases between. This CDR3 spans 16 amino acids. CDR1 MNHEY and CDR2 SVGAGI come from the germline V gene. CDR3 sequence reads: CASSYSSGTGANVLTF. The CDR3 DNA is TGTGCCAGCAGTTACTCAAGCGGTACCGGGGCCAACGTCCTGACTTTC.

This clonotype was detected ten times or more. The chain employs TRBV9 and TRBJ2-1, with a tentative D call TRBD2 (5 bases). The CDR3 contains 15 residues. V lost 3 bases and J 5 bases, leaving 15 bases between the germline ends. Germline lookup yields CDR1 SGDLS and CDR2 YYNGEE. The CDR3 DNA is TGTGCCAGCAGCGCCCTAGCCGCTCAAAACAATGAGCAGTTCTTC. This encodes CASSALAAQNNEQFF.

This clonotype was seen ten or more times. This chain links TRBV20-1 with TRBJ2-4, with unresolved D. Germline V gives CDR1 DFQATT, CDR2 SNEGSKA (reference sequence). This CDR3 has 12 residues. V was shortened by 2 bases and J by 5 bases, with 7 bases between the two germline ends. The CDR3 region is CSARRPQNIQYF. In DNA, the CDR3 is TGCAGTGCTAGAAGGCCCCAAAACATTCAGTACTTC.